This T cell receptor (beta chain) appears in the sequencing data of a study of molecular identifiers for immune sequencing clone quantification (dated by TCRdb to the late 2010s). Turning to the overall study: For a replicate experiment, RNA from around 20,000 or 99,000 naive CD8 T cells was divided into five aliquots, of which four were sequenced. This methods study used CD8 T cells to benchmark TCR RNA copy counting and molecular-identifier clustering-based TCR repertoire sequencing (MIDCIRS).

Receptor amplification or capture employed PCR. Sequenced on a NextSeq 500. Preparation of bulk TCR libraries followed a previously described approach, with the TCR primers listed in Table S5. The Qiagen AllPrep DNA/RNA kit was used to purify total RNA. Before any analysis, reads coming from multiple sequencing runs of the same library were combined into one pool. The authors' pipeline ran thus. Only reads with exact TCR constant sequence were kept, trimmed to 150 nt, and grouped by their 12-nt molecular barcodes. Reads within each barcode group were sub-clustered using a 15% Levenshtein threshold, and quality-weighted consensus sequences were constructed for each RNA molecule. Non-functional sequences were discarded, and so were lower-count sequences lying one edit away from another sequence. Barcode sub-clusters with fewer than 20% of the maximum read count were removed, based on fitting two negative binomial distributions. TCRdb's own reprocessing of the public reads used fastp at Q25 and MiXCR and kept productive beta chains. Duplicate CDR3 protein sequences are folded into a single record with the most common DNA and genes. For this entry, the V and J calls and clone size follow TCRdb and not the study's own pipeline. The sample table records some 320,000 distinct CDR3 sequences; 24% of these occur just once. Clones ranked in the top ten supply 0.7% to 0.95% of the sample.

V is clipped by 5 bases and J by 10 bases, and the sequence between their germline boundaries is 18 bases long. The CDR3 numbers 14 residues from cysteine through phenylalanine. Only the CDR3 portion is preserved as DNA: 42 bases, with reading frame beginning at the first base. Looking up the germline V gene (reference sequence) yields CDR1 DFQATT and CDR2 SNEGSKA. This clonotype was seen many times. It has no known antigen specificity. Base qualities are not recorded, but no much larger clone differs from it by a single base. Points the paper makes about the study in general: When barcode sub-clustering was left out, chimeric consensus sequences inflated TCR diversity, with chimeras reaching as high as 47%. In CMV-specific effector cells, clones with more than 20 RNA copies contained over 99% of molecules, whereas in naive cells such clones contained under 1% of molecules. Identical TCR molecules sharing a barcode could cause highly expanded clone sizes to be underestimated. Even against a background of around 900,000 naive CD8 T cells, spiked-in Jurkat TCR RNA amounting to a single cell's worth was reported to be detectable. Spiked-in Jurkat TCR RNA (roughly 10 copies' worth), which is not part of the donor repertoire, was contained in the naive libraries. Modeling indicated about 3 TCR RNA copies recovered per cell, compared with about 9.4 by digital PCR, which implies a capture efficiency of approximately 30%.

Libraries of naive CD8 T cells were generated from roughly 18,000 to 920,000 sorted cells, with 10%, 30% or 50% of the purified RNA used. On a BD FACSAria II, naive CD8 T cells were FACS-sorted as CD8+CD4-CCR7+CD45RA+ and collected into RLT Plus buffer. Roughly 10 TCR copies' worth of Jurkat RNA were spiked into roughly 19,000-1,000,000 naive CD8 T cell samples to test detection sensitivity. CD8 T cells were enriched using RosetteSep CD8+ T Cell Enrichment Cocktail and Ficoll-Paque, and the enriched cells then underwent ACK red cell lysis. The rearranged chain carries TRBV20-1 and TRBJ1-6; tentative D gene TRBD1, with 5 bases matching. The clonotype was recovered from a human donor in good health. Some libraries in this study had Jurkat cell RNA spiked in. Sequencing was done on a sample of naive CD8+ T cells from blood, with Jurkat cell RNA spiked in. Sample cell subset or site, as interpreted from the label and publication: FACS-sorted CD8+CD4-CCR7+CD45RA+ naive T cells. DNA sequence: TGCAGTGCTGAAGAGGGGCGCGACGGCTCACCCCTCCACTTT. Protein translation: CSAEEGRDGSPLHF.